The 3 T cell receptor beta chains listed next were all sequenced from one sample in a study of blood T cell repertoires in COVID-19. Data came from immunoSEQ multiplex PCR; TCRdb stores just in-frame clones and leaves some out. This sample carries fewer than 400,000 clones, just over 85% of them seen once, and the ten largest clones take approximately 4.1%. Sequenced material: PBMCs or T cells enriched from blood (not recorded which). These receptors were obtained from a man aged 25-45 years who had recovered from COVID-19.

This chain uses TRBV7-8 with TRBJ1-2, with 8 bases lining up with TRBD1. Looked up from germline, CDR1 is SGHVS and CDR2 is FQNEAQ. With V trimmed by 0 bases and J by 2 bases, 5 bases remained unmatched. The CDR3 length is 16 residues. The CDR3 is CASSLAPRTGNYGYTF. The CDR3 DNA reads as TGTGCCAGCAGCTTAGCACCCCGGACAGGGAACTATGGCTACACCTTC. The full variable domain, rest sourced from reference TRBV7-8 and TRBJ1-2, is GAGVSQSPRYKVAKRGQDVALRCDPISGHVSLFWYQQALGQGPEFLTYFQNEAQLDKSGLPSDRFFAERPEGSVSTLKIQRTQQEDSAVYLCASSLAPRTGNYGYTFGSGTRLTVV.

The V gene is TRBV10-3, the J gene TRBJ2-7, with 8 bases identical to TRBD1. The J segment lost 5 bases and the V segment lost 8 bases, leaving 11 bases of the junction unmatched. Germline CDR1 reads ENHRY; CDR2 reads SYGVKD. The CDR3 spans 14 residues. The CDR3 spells CAIGISDRAHEQYF. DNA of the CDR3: TGTGCCATCGGAATCTCGGACAGGGCCCACGAGCAGTACTTC.

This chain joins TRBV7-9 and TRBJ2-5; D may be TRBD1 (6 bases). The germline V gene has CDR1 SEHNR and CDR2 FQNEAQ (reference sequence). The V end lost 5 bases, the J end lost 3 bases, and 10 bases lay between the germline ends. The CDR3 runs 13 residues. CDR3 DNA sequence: TGTGCCAGCAGCGACCAGGGGAAAGAGACCCAGTACTTC. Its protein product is CASSDQGKETQYF.